This T cell receptor beta chain was observed in a study of CD8 T cells in ankylosing spondylitis. A single record per CDR3 protein comes from TCRdb applying MiXCR to the 5' RACE reads. The repertoire holds roughly 40,000 distinct CDR3 sequences, more than 15% seen once, with 35% to 50% in the top ten. CDR3 length: 16 amino acids. Germline assignment: CDR1 MDHEN and CDR2 SYDVKM. J was trimmed by 5 bases and V by 7 bases; bases with no gene match: 10. The rearrangement links TRBV28 to TRBJ2-1, with 11 bases lining up with TRBD2. The receptor comes from a male donor with ankylosing spondylitis or in good health (not recorded which). What was sequenced was blood. Written as DNA, the CDR3 is TGTGCCAGCACCCTAACTAGCGGGAGATTTAACAATGAGCAGTTCTTC. Residues: CASTLTSGRFNNEQFF.